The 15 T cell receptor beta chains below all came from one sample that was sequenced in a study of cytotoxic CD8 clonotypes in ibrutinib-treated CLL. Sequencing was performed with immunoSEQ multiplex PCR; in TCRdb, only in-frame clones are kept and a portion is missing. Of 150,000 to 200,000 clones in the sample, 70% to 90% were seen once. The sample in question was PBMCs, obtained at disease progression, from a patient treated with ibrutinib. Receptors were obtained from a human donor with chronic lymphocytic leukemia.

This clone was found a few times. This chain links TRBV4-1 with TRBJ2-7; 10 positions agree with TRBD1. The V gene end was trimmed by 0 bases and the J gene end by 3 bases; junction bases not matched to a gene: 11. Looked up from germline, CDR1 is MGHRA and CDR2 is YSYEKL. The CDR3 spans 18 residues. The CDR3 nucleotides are TGCGCCAGCAGCCAAGAGGGGATAGACAGGGGGCCCTTCTACGAGCAGTACTTC. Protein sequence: CASSQEGIDRGPFYEQYF.

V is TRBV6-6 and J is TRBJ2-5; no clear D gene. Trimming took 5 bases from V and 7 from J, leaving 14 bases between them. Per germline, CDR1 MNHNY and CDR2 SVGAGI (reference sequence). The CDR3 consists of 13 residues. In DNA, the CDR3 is TGTGCCAGCAGTCCCTCAACCTGGGGGACCCAGTACTTC. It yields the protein CASSPSTWGTQYF.

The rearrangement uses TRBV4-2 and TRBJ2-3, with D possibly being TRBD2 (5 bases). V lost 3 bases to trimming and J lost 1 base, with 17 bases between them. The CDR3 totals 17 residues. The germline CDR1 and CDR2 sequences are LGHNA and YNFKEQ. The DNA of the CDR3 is TGTGCCAGCAGCCACCGAAGACTACCCGACCGCACAGATACGCAGTATTTT. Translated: CASSHRRLPDRTDTQYF.

The CDR3, as DNA: TGTGCCAGCAGGCGCGCGGGTGAGCAGTTCTTC. Translation gives CASRRAGEQFF. V and J are TRBV6-5 and TRBJ2-1; D might be TRBD2 (5 bases). CDR1 is MNHEY and CDR2 is SVGAGI in the germline V gene. This CDR3 region has 11 residues. V was pared by 6 bases and J by 9 bases, with 9 bases between.

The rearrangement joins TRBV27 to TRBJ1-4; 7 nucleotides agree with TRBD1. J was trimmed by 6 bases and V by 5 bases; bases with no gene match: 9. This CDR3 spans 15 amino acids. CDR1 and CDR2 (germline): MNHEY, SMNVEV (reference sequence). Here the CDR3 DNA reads TGTGCCAGCAGTCCGTCCCGGGACAGCTATGAAAAACTGTTTTTT. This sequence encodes CASSPSRDSYEKLFF.

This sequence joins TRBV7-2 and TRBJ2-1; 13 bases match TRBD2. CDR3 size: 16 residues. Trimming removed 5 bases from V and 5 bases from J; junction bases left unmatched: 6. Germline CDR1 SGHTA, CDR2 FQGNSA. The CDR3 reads CASSPRTSGSHNEQFF. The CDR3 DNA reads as TGTGCCAGCAGCCCACGGACTAGCGGGAGTCACAATGAGCAGTTCTTC.

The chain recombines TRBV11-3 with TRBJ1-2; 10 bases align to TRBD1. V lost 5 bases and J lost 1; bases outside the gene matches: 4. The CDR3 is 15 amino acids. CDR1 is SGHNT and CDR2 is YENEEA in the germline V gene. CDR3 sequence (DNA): TGTGCCAGCAGCAAGGGACAGGGGTATAACTATGGCTACACCTTC. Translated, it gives CASSKGQGYNYGYTF.

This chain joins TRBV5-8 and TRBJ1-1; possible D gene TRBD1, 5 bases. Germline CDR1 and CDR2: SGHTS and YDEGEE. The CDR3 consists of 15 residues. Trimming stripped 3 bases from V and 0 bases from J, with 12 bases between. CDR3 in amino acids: CASSWILGVNTEAFF. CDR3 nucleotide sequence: TGTGCCAGCAGCTGGATATTAGGGGTGAACACTGAAGCTTTCTTT.

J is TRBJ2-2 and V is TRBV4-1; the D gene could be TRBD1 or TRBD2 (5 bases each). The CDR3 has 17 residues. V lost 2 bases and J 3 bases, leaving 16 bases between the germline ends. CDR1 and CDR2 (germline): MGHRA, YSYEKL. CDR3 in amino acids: CASSQYDPRGDTGELFF. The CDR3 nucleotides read TGCGCCAGCAGCCAATATGATCCCCGGGGCGACACCGGGGAGCTGTTTTTT.

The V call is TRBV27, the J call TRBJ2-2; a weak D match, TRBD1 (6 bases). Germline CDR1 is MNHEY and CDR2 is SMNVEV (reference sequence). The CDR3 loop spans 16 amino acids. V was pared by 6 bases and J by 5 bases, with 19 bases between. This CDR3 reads CASSPVPGTSTGELFF. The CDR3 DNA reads TGTGCCAGCAGCCCCGTACCCGGGACATCGACCGGGGAGCTGTTTTTT.

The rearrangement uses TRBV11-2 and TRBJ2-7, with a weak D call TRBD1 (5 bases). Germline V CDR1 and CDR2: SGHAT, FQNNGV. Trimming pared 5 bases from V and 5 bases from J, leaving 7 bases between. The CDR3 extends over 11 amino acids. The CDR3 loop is CASSPGNEQYF. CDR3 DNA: TGTGCCAGCAGCCCAGGGAACGAGCAGTACTTC. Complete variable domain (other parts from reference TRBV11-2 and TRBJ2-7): EAGVAQSPRYKIIEKRQSVAFWCNPISGHATLYWYQQILGQGPKLLIQFQNNGVVDDSQLPKDRFSAERLKGVDSTLKIQPAKLEDSAVYLCASSPGNEQYFGPGTRLTVT.

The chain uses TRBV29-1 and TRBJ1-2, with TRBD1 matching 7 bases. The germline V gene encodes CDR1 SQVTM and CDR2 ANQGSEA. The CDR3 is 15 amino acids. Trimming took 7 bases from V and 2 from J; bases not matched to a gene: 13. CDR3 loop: CSAGPQGGTNYGYTF. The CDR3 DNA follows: TGCAGCGCCGGCCCGCAGGGGGGCACAAACTATGGCTACACCTTC.

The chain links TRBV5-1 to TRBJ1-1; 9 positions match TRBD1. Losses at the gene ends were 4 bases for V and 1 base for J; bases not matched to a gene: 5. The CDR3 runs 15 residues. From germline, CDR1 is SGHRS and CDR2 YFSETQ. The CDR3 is CASSPTGGENTEAFF. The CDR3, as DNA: TGCGCCAGCAGCCCGACAGGGGGGGAGAACACTGAAGCTTTCTTT.

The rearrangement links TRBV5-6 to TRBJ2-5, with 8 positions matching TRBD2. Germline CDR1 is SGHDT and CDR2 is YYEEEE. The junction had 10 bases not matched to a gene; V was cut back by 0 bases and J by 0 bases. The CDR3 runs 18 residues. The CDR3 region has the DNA TGTGCCAGCAGCTTGGGGGGCGGGAGGCCCGGTTACCAAGAGACCCAGTACTTC. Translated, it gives CASSLGGGRPGYQETQYF.

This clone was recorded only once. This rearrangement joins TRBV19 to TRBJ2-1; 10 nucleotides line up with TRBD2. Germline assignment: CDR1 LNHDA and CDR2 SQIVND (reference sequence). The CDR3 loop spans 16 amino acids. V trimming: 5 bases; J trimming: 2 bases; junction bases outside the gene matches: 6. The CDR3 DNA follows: TGTGCCAGTAGTCGAACTAGCGGGGTAACCTACAATGAGCAGTTCTTC. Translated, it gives CASSRTSGVTYNEQFF.